This is a list of T cell receptor beta chains from one sample in a study of blood T cell repertoires in COVID-19. This table comes from immunoSEQ multiplex PCR, and its TCRdb copy is limited to in-frame clones, with some not included. The sample has about 270,000 clones, approximately 83% seen once. Sequencing was carried out using peripheral blood. The receptors were gathered from a woman in her seventies with acute or convalescent COVID-19. The CDR3 runs from the conserved cysteine through the conserved F or W. Fields, in order: J gene, clone size, V gene, CDR3 protein. The listing skips clone size in some rows; elsewhere it reads once, few, many or a size class.

j_call: TRBJ1-3; clone_size: -; v_call: TRBV10-3; cdr3_aa: CAARRDRATNTIYF
j_call: TRBJ2-3; clone_size: -; v_call: TRBV29-1; cdr3_aa: CSVGSTSGTDTQYF
j_call: TRBJ1-2; clone_size: once; v_call: TRBV19; cdr3_aa: CASKGAAAPHGYTF
j_call: TRBJ2-5; clone_size: -; v_call: TRBV10-3; cdr3_aa: CAIGGETQYF
j_call: TRBJ1-2; clone_size: -; v_call: TRBV12-3/TRBV12-4; cdr3_aa: CASGPGGRGYTF
j_call: TRBJ2-7; clone_size: -; v_call: TRBV12-3/TRBV12-4; cdr3_aa: CASSPGLGDEQYF
j_call: TRBJ1-6; clone_size: -; v_call: TRBV6-5; cdr3_aa: CASSYTVHLRNSPLHF
j_call: TRBJ2-7; clone_size: few; v_call: TRBV5-1; cdr3_aa: CASNRQRGDTYEQYF
j_call: TRBJ2-7; clone_size: once; v_call: TRBV5-8; cdr3_aa: CASSSRPGQGFGYEQYF
j_call: TRBJ2-7; clone_size: -; v_call: TRBV5-6; cdr3_aa: CASSAMTSGGFEQYF
j_call: TRBJ1-2; clone_size: -; v_call: TRBV12-3/TRBV12-4; cdr3_aa: CASSPDRTYGYTF
j_call: TRBJ1-3; clone_size: -; v_call: TRBV6-1; cdr3_aa: CASSVGQGRSGNTIYF
j_call: TRBJ1-5; clone_size: -; v_call: TRBV27; cdr3_aa: CASREGTGYGQPQHF
j_call: TRBJ2-1; clone_size: once; v_call: TRBV19; cdr3_aa: CASSMGGPLSSYNEQFF
j_call: TRBJ1-5; clone_size: few; v_call: TRBV19; cdr3_aa: CASSIPLSQGSNQPQHF
j_call: TRBJ2-1; clone_size: -; v_call: TRBV3-1/TRBV3-2; cdr3_aa: CASSRARIMSPDEQFF
j_call: TRBJ2-1; clone_size: -; v_call: TRBV5-1; cdr3_aa: CASSLVGGSYNEQFF
j_call: TRBJ2-2; clone_size: -; v_call: TRBV5-1; cdr3_aa: CASSLAGQGTTGELFF
j_call: TRBJ1-1; clone_size: -; v_call: TRBV3-1/TRBV3-2; cdr3_aa: CASSQRTGALNTEAFF
j_call: TRBJ1-2; clone_size: -; v_call: TRBV27; cdr3_aa: CASSFRGHYGYTF
j_call: TRBJ2-1; clone_size: -; v_call: TRBV5-1; cdr3_aa: CASSPLLSGNEQFF
j_call: TRBJ2-5; clone_size: -; v_call: TRBV5-6; cdr3_aa: CASRTGGGETQYF
j_call: TRBJ2-3; clone_size: -; v_call: TRBV20-1; cdr3_aa: CSAIDRTSGGVDTQYF
j_call: TRBJ2-7; clone_size: -; v_call: TRBV5-1; cdr3_aa: CASSPPGGYEQYF
j_call: TRBJ2-5; clone_size: -; v_call: TRBV7-9; cdr3_aa: CASSLSGAGETQYF
j_call: TRBJ1-2; clone_size: -; v_call: TRBV10-3; cdr3_aa: CAISSGQGGNYGYTF
j_call: TRBJ2-4; clone_size: -; v_call: TRBV7-9; cdr3_aa: CASSLAAGENIQYF
j_call: TRBJ2-1; clone_size: -; v_call: TRBV3-1/TRBV3-2; cdr3_aa: CASSLGLSPYNEQFF
j_call: TRBJ1-1; clone_size: -; v_call: TRBV5-8; cdr3_aa: CASHRAPMNTEAFF
j_call: TRBJ1-2; clone_size: -; v_call: TRBV30; cdr3_aa: CAWSLAANYGYTF
j_call: TRBJ2-2; clone_size: -; v_call: TRBV6-4; cdr3_aa: CASSLTGDTGELFF
j_call: TRBJ2-3; clone_size: -; v_call: TRBV11-3; cdr3_aa: CASSLASTDTQYF
j_call: TRBJ1-2; clone_size: -; v_call: TRBV2; cdr3_aa: CASNSGLGATNYGYTF
j_call: TRBJ1-2; clone_size: -; v_call: TRBV5-1; cdr3_aa: CASSHPTQGVQGYTF
j_call: TRBJ2-7; clone_size: -; v_call: TRBV30; cdr3_aa: CAWSSAGAREVSF
j_call: TRBJ1-1; clone_size: -; v_call: TRBV6-5; cdr3_aa: CASKRGINTEAFF